This T cell receptor (beta chain) derives from a study of shared T cell receptors in the human thymus. The germline V gene encodes CDR1 SGDLS and CDR2 YYNGEE. V shed 0 bases and J shed 0 bases, with 15 bases lying between them. The CDR3 has 17 residues. Measured with immunoSEQ multiplex PCR; TCRdb has only the in-frame clones, and not every one. The sample has roughly 710,000 clones, 80% to 90% seen once. These data also formed part of another study, on human thymus T cells. That source reports: The donors were infants in Finland with congenital heart defects, otherwise immunologically healthy. Thymus specimens were resections from corrective heart surgery. Thymic and blood repertoires appeared to show biased V and J gene usage. In unrelated individuals, thymic repertoires overlapped highly, according to related research.

The chain employs TRBV9 and TRBJ1-2; no definite D call. The sequence was obtained from a girl less than two years old with a congenital heart defect. The sequenced sample consisted of thymocytes. In DNA form, the CDR3 reads TGTGCCAGCAGCGTAGGGTCTGGGAGTCCCTCTAACTATGGCTACACCTTC. Translation: CASSVGSGSPSNYGYTF. Full variable domain (missing parts from reference TRBV9 and TRBJ1-2): DSGVTQTPKHLITATGQRVTLRCSPRSGDLSVYWYQQSLDQGLQFLIQYYNGEERAKGNILERFSAQQFPDLHSELNLSSLELGDSALYFCASSVGSGSPSNYGYTFGSGTRLTVV.